This entry describes one TCR beta chain. Its target is not known. The record originates from a study of shared clonotypes between healthy human individuals. Study-level information: A few men and a couple of women, aged 18 to 49, were donors.

Points from the study as a whole: Naive CD4 clonotypes were shared across a handful of donors at roughly 5.5%. Sampling involved blood alone; tissue repertoires likely differ. Across subsets, estimated richness was generally greater for naive than for memory populations.

Libraries were prepared by immunoSEQ multiplex PCR; TCRdb keeps only in-frame clonotypes and omits some of them. The data hold some 2,000,000 clones, with about 95% observed a single time. Naive CD8 cells, CD45RO-negative and positively selected for CCR7, excluded terminally differentiated effector memory CD45RA+ cells. The material sequenced was naive CD8+ T cells sorted from blood. The receptor comes from a man aged 18 to 29 in good health.

The CDR3 loop reads CASSFAAGDFRGYTF. CDR3 DNA: TGTGCCAGCAGCTTCGCGGCAGGAGACTTCAGAGGCTACACCTTC. The genes are TRBV13 and TRBJ1-2; no definite D call. The germline V gene encodes CDR1 PRHDT and CDR2 FYEKMQ (reference sequence). The CDR3 contains 15 residues. Trimming shortened V by 3 bases and J by 8 bases, and 19 bases separated the two germline ends.